This TCR beta chain was identified in a study of cytomegalovirus exposure and HLA in healthy donors. Findings of the study overall: Previously analyzed data showed that most TCR beta V segments were productive at a frequency of about 90% or about 30%.

The sample holds a few counts of this clone. What it recognizes is unknown. The CDR3 loop spans 14 amino acids. V lost 5 bases, J lost 4 bases, and 9 bases lay in between. Looked up from germline, CDR1 is SGHAT and CDR2 is FQDESV (reference sequence). Both 60 Vbeta primers and 13 Jbeta primers went into the PCR. Repertoires were generated with immunoSEQ multiplex PCR, while TCRdb's copy carries only in-frame clones and drops some. Of approximately 150,000 clones detected, approximately 78% appear once; the ten largest clones hold 13%. The sequence was obtained from a woman in her 50s in good health and CMV-seropositive. The chain links TRBV11-1 to TRBJ1-6; D may be TRBD1 (6 bases). Specimen: PBMCs. CDR3: CASSLDSYNSPLHF. In nucleotides, the CDR3 is TGTGCCAGCAGCCTGGACAGTTATAATTCACCCCTCCACTTT.